This T cell receptor (beta chain) was captured by sequencing in a study of control samples from healthy donors and cancer patients (dated by TCRdb to the early 2020s). Counted from cysteine to phenylalanine, this CDR3 has 14 amino acids. Only the CDR3 part of the read is kept: 42 bases, read in frame from the first base. Looking up the germline V gene yields CDR1 MNHEY and CDR2 SVGAGI. The germline ends are 16 bases apart after V is trimmed by 11 bases and J by 0 bases. Regarding this clone: The antigen this receptor binds is unknown. Nothing much larger sits one base from this clone, and base qualities are not available.

The library was made by the immunoSEQ multiplex PCR assay. TCRdb retrieved this table from immuneACCESS and kept in-frame rearrangements only. Not all clones are present; in checked studies, unresolved V genes account for under half, and no reason is known for the remainder. This sample has roughly 120,000 clones in its table, and about 86% of those were observed once. The ten largest clones represent 9% to 13% of the sample. The receptor was isolated from a man aged 25-45 years in good health. The sample consisted of blood. The chain is assembled from TRBV6-5 and TRBJ1-1; TRBD1 is possibly the D segment (6 matching bases). The sequence in DNA is TGTGCCGGGGGCGGGTTAGAGATGAACACTGAAGCTTTCTTT. Its translation is CAGGGLEMNTEAFF.